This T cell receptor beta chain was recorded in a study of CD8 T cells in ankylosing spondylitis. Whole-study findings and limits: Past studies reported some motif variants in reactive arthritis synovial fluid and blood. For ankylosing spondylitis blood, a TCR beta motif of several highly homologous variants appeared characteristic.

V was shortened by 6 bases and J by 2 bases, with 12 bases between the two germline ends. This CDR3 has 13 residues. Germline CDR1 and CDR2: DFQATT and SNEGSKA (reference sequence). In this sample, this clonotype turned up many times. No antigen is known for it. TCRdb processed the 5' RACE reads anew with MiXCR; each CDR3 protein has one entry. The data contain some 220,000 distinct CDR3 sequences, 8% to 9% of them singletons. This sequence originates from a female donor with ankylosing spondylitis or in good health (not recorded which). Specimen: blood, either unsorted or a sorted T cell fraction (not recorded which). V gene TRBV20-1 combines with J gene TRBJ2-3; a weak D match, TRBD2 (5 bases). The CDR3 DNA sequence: TGCAGTGCGGAACCGGGGTCCACAGATACGCAGTATTTT. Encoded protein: CSAEPGSTDTQYF.